Below, one T cell receptor beta chain is given with its context. Its antigen remains unidentified. The data originate from a study of T cell responses to AZD1222 COVID-19 vaccine. The study's findings and limits: The sample set comprised mostly white British donors with more females, and clonal diversity was possibly underestimated. Along spike, vaccine-associated CD4 TCRs were found throughout, with dominance at 160-218 and 743-854. When two AZD1222 doses had been given, Spike-specific TCR breadth and depth rose.

Some second doses came at about 4 weeks and others at about 12 weeks; these were pooled. Assay: immunoSEQ multiplex PCR; the TCRdb copy retains only in-frame clones and omits some. The sample lists some 96,000 clones; approximately 84% were seen once. This CDR3 has 21 residues. This specimen consisted of peripheral blood, obtained 28 days after the second AZD1222 dose. The V and J genes are TRBV21-1 and TRBJ2-5; the DNA was not compared with TRBD1, the D call given in the table. TRBV21-1 is assigned pseudogene status. This receptor was obtained from an adult who received the AZD1222 COVID-19 vaccine. The CDR3 coding sequence is TGTGCCAGCAGCAGACTGAGAAAATTGGGACCCGGGACAGCACTCCGGGAGACCCAGTACTTC. It specifies CASSRLRKLGPGTALRETQYF.